A single T cell receptor beta chain is shown here with its context. After removal of 4 bases from V and 14 bases from J, the junction contained 14 bases not matched to a gene. CDR3 size: 16 residues. Germline V gene sequence: CDR1 MNHNS, CDR2 SASEGT. Clones were read by immunoSEQ multiplex PCR, and TCRdb kept only the in-frame ones, dropping some. Of approximately 250,000 clones in the sample, roughly 84% were seen once. These data originate in a study of blood T cell repertoires in COVID-19. Study as a whole: Sources were T cells, B-cell-depleted T cells, or PBMCs; the material itself was cDNA or gDNA.

The chain carries TRBV6-1 and TRBJ2-1; 13 bases fit TRBD2. The source is a human donor in a cohort sampled during active COVID-19. Input material: peripheral blood. The CDR3 region has the DNA TGTGCCAGCAGTGCCGGACTAGCGGGAGCAGCGGGTAAGGAGTTCTTC. Residues: CASSAGLAGAAGKEFF.